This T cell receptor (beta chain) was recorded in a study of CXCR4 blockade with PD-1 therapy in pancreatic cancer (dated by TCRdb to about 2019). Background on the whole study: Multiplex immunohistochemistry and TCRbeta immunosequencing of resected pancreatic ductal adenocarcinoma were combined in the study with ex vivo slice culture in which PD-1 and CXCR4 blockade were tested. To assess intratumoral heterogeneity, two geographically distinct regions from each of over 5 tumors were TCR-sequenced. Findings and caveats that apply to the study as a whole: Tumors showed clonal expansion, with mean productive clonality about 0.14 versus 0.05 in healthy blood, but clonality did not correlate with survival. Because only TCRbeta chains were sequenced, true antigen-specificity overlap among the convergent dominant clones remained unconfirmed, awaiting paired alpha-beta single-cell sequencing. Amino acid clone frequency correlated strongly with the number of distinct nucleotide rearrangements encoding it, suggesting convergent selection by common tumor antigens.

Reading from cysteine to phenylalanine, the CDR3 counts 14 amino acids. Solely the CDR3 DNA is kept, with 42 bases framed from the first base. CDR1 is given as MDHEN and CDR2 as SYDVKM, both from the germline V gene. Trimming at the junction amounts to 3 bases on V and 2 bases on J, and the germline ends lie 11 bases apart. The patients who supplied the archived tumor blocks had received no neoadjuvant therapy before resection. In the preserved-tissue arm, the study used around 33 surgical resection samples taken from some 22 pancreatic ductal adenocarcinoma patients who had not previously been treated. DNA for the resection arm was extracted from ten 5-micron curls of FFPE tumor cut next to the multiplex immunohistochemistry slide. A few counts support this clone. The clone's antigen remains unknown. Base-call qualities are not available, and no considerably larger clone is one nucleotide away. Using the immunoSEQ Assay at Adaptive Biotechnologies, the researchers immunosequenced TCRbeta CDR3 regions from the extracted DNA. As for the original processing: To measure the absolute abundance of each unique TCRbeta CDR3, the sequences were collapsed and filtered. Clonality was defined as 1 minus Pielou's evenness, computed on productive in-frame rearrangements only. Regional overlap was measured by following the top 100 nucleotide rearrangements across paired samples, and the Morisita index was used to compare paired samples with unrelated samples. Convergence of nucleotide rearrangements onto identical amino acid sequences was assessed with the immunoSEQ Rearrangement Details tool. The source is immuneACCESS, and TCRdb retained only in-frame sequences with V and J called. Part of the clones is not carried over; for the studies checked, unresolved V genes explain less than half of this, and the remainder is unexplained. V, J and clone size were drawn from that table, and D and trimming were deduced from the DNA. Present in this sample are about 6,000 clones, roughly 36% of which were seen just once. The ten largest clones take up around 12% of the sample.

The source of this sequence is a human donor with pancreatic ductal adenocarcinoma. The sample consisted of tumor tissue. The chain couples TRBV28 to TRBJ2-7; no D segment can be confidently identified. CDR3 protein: CASSFYATPYEQYF. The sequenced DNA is TGTGCCAGCAGTTTCTACGCCACACCCTACGAGCAGTACTTC.